These 27 T cell receptor beta chains came from one sample sequenced in a study of blood T cell repertoires in COVID-19. Method: immunoSEQ multiplex PCR; TCRdb's copy keeps in-frame clones and lacks some. The repertoire has 200,000 to 300,000 clones, 65% to 90% of them found once; the top ten carry 9.1%. The sample comprised PBMCs or T cells enriched from blood (not recorded which). The receptor source for this set is a woman aged 45 to 65 with acute COVID-19.

This rearrangement joins TRBV2 to TRBJ1-6; no firm D call. The CDR3 is made up of 13 amino acids. CDR1 and CDR2 from the germline V gene are SNHLY and FYNNEI. The V end was cut by 1 base, the J end by 11 bases, with 9 bases between. CDR3: CASSEEARTPLHF. The DNA of the CDR3 is TGTGCCAGCAGTGAAGAAGCCCGAACACCCCTCCACTTT.

This clone was detected once. The V call is TRBV6-5, the J call TRBJ1-3; 9 bases line up with TRBD1. The CDR3 totals 14 residues. CDR1 is MNHEY and CDR2 is SVGAGI in the germline V gene. V lost 9 bases and J lost 5; bases outside the gene matches: 8. The chain's CDR3 is CASVFGQGRNTIYF. CDR3 bases: TGTGCCAGTGTTTTCGGACAGGGGAGAAACACCATATATTTT.

The chain has TRBV11-3 and TRBJ2-1, with D possibly TRBD1 on 6 matching bases. Trimming cost V 5 bases and J 3 bases, with 11 bases left between them. CDR1 and CDR2 (germline): SGHNT, YENEEA. This CDR3 comprises 14 residues. CDR3 sequence (DNA): TGTGCCAGCAGCCTCGGACAGAGCTACAATGAGCAGTTCTTC. As protein: CASSLGQSYNEQFF.

This clone appeared a single time. V usage is TRBV14 and J usage is TRBJ2-3, with D possibly TRBD2 on 5 matching bases. Germline lookup yields CDR1 SGHDN and CDR2 FVKESK. The CDR3 runs 15 residues. V was clipped by 1 base and J by 0 bases, with 8 bases between them. The CDR3, as DNA: TGTGCCAGCAGCCAAGGGACTGGCAGCACAGATACGCAGTATTTT. Translation gives CASSQGTGSTDTQYF.

The V gene is TRBV14, the J gene TRBJ1-3; 7 bases are a match to TRBD1. The CDR3 loop spans 15 amino acids. Looked up from germline, CDR1 is SGHDN and CDR2 is FVKESK. Trimming cost V 6 bases and J 0 bases; bases outside gene matches: 5. Here the CDR3 reads CASRLYRGSGNTIYF. The CDR3 DNA follows: TGTGCCAGCAGACTGTACAGGGGCTCTGGAAACACCATATATTTT.

The gene calls are TRBV27 and TRBJ1-1; tentative D call: TRBD1 (5 bases). This CDR3 has 16 amino acids. Germline CDR1 is MNHEY and CDR2 is SMNVEV (reference sequence). V shed 5 bases and J shed 2 bases, with 18 bases lying between them. The CDR3 coding sequence is TGTGCCAGCAGTCTCCTCCGGACACAGAAAAACACTGAAGCTTTCTTT. This encodes CASSLLRTQKNTEAFF.

This clone was counted a single time. The rearrangement uses TRBV6-2 or TRBV6-3 and TRBJ1-6, with 8 bases that match TRBD1. There are 17 residues in the CDR3. V gave up 0 bases and J gave up 4 bases; unmatched junction bases: 5. Germline V lookup: CDR1 MNHEY, CDR2 SVGEGT. The CDR3 nucleotides read TGTGCCAGCAGTTACTCGACAGGGGAGGGATATAATTCACCCCTCCACTTT. Its protein is CASSYSTGEGYNSPLHF.

This chain joins TRBV7-2 and TRBJ1-1; TRBD1 is a possible D gene (5 bases). CDR1 is SGHTA, CDR2 FQGNSA, per germline. This CDR3 contains 16 residues. Deletions cut 1 base from V and 5 bases from J, with 17 bases between. DNA of the CDR3: TGTGCCAGCAGCTTAGGGACAACGGGTAGACTTACTGAAGCTTTCTTT. It translates to CASSLGTTGRLTEAFF. Full variable domain (outside the CDR3, taken from reference TRBV7-2 and TRBJ1-1): GAGVSQSPSNKVTEKGKDVELRCDPISGHTALYWYRQSLGQGLEFLIYFQGNSAPDKSGLPSDRFSAERTGGSVSTLTIQRTQQEDSAVYLCASSLGTTGRLTEAFFGQGTRLTVV.

V gene TRBV14 combines with J gene TRBJ1-3; D is possibly TRBD1 (5 bases). The V gene's germline CDR1 is SGHDN and CDR2 FVKESK. The V end lost 4 bases, the J end lost 0 bases, and 10 bases lay between the germline ends. The CDR3 has 15 residues. CDR3 sequence (DNA): TGTGCCAGCAGCCCCCCAGGGATCTCTGGAAACACCATATATTTT. It specifies CASSPPGISGNTIYF.

The rearrangement uses TRBV5-1 and TRBJ2-6, with D unresolved. Germline V CDR1 and CDR2: SGHRS, YFSETQ. The CDR3 contains 15 residues. Trimming took off 4 bases at V and 4 bases at J, with 12 bases between the two ends. CDR3 region: CASSATVPGANVLTF. The CDR3 DNA reads as TGCGCCAGCAGCGCAACGGTCCCCGGGGCCAACGTCCTGACTTTC. Full variable domain (remainder filled in from reference TRBV5-1 and TRBJ2-6): KAGVTQTPRYLIKTRGQQVTLSCSPISGHRSVSWYQQTPGQGLQFLFEYFSETQRNKGNFPGRFSGRQFSNSRSEMNVSTLELGDSALYLCASSATVPGANVLTFGAGSRLTVL.

The chain recombines TRBV11-3 with TRBJ2-1; tentative D call: TRBD2 (5 bases). The V end was cut by 2 bases, the J end by 9 bases, with 20 bases between. The CDR3 covers 16 residues. Germline V gene sequence: CDR1 SGHNT, CDR2 YENEEA. The CDR3 DNA reads as TGTGCCAGCAGCTTAATCAGTTCTCGGCGGGCCAGTGAGCAGTTCTTC. Translating gives CASSLISSRRASEQFF. Looking up the rest from reference TRBV11-3 and TRBJ2-1 gives the full variable domain: EAGVVQSPRYKIIEKKQPVAFWCNPISGHNTLYWYLQNLGQGPELLIRYENEEAVDDSQLPKDRFSAERLKGVDSTLKIQPAELGDSAVYLCASSLISSRRASEQFFGPGTRLTVL.

The rearrangement uses TRBV5-4 and TRBJ2-2; D is ambiguous. Germline V gene data show CDR1 as SGHNT and CDR2 as YYREEE (reference sequence). V lost 4 bases and J 7 bases, leaving 14 bases between the germline ends. The CDR3 loop spans 14 amino acids. The CDR3 sequence: CASSPRGRGGELFF. The CDR3 nucleotides read TGTGCCAGCAGCCCCCGCGGAAGAGGCGGGGAGCTGTTTTTT.

This clone was seen only once. The chain recombines TRBV19 with TRBJ2-5; D call uncertain. CDR3 length: 16 residues. CDR1 and CDR2 from the germline V gene are LNHDA and SQIVND (reference sequence). V dropped 4 bases and J dropped 3 bases, with 18 bases sitting between them. The CDR3 region has the DNA TGTGCCAGTAGTACCCCAGGAATTCCGACAAAAGAGACCCAGTACTTC. It yields the protein CASSTPGIPTKETQYF.

The chain links TRBV30 to TRBJ1-5; D unclear. The V end was cut by 3 bases, the J end by 0 bases, with 6 bases between. The CDR3 extends over 13 amino acids. Germline V CDR1 and CDR2: GTSNPN, SVGIG (reference sequence). CDR3 nucleotide sequence: TGTGCCTGGAGAAGAGATAGCAATCAGCCCCAGCATTTT. Protein: CAWRRDSNQPQHF.

The genes are TRBV6-2 or TRBV6-3 and TRBJ2-7; 8 nucleotides align to TRBD1. The CDR3 length is 15 residues. With 5 bases clipped from V and 0 bases from J, the junction kept 6 bases outside the gene matches. Germline CDR1 is MNHEY and CDR2 is SVGEGT. CDR3 coding DNA: TGTGCCAGCAGTCAGCGACAGGGGATCTCCTACGAGCAGTACTTC. Translating it yields CASSQRQGISYEQYF.

This clone was seen more than once but under ten times. This chain connects TRBV24-1 to TRBJ2-3, with 12 bases fitting TRBD2. This CDR3 spans 15 amino acids. CDR1 is KGHDR, CDR2 SFDVKD, per germline. V trimming: 3 bases; J trimming: 4 bases; junction bases outside the gene matches: 1. The CDR3 loop reads CATSDGLAGPDTQYF. The CDR3 region has the DNA TGTGCCACCAGTGATGGACTAGCGGGGCCAGATACGCAGTATTTT.

V usage is TRBV3-1 (or the pseudogene TRBV3-2) and J usage is TRBJ1-5; TRBD1 aligns across 7 bases. V trimming: 5 bases; J trimming: 7 bases; junction bases outside the gene matches: 5. From germline, CDR1 is LGHDT and CDR2 YNNKEL (reference sequence). This CDR3 comprises 13 residues. The CDR3 reads CASSDREGQPQHF. The CDR3 nucleotides read TGTGCCAGCAGCGACAGGGAAGGACAGCCCCAGCATTTT.

This sequence joins TRBV30 and TRBJ2-1, with 10 bases lining up with TRBD2. V was pared by 4 bases and J by 6 bases, with 3 bases of the junction left unmatched. The length of the CDR3 is 13 residues. Per the germline V gene, CDR1 is GTSNPN and CDR2 is SVGIG (reference sequence). The CDR3 spells CAWNSGGFNEQFF. The CDR3 DNA follows: TGTGCCTGGAATAGCGGGGGGTTCAATGAGCAGTTCTTC.

The J gene is TRBJ2-7, the V gene TRBV5-1; D is possibly TRBD2 (5 bases). Germline V lookup: CDR1 SGHRS, CDR2 YFSETQ. The germline V and J ends were trimmed by 4 bases and 0 bases, with 14 bases remaining between them. This CDR3 contains 15 residues. The CDR3 region is CASSPPLSVSYEQYF. In nucleotides, the CDR3 is TGCGCCAGCAGCCCACCACTTAGCGTCTCCTACGAGCAGTACTTC.

The V and J genes are TRBV11-3 and TRBJ2-3; 9 nucleotides agree with TRBD2. The CDR3 length is 16 residues. The J segment lost 5 bases and the V segment lost 1 base, leaving 7 bases of the junction unmatched. CDR1 and CDR2 from the germline V gene are SGHNT and YENEEA. The CDR3 reads CASSLVGGGAGDTQYF. Written as DNA, the CDR3 is TGTGCCAGCAGCTTAGTTGGCGGGGGGGCAGGAGATACGCAGTATTTT.

The chain uses TRBV29-1 and TRBJ1-5, with D possibly TRBD1 on 6 matching bases. Germline V gene sequence: CDR1 SQVTM, CDR2 ANQGSEA. The CDR3 runs to 13 residues. V was pared by 4 bases and J by 4 bases, with 11 bases between. The CDR3 here is CSVVGGANQPQHF. The CDR3 DNA is TGCAGCGTTGTTGGGGGGGCTAATCAGCCCCAGCATTTT. The whole variable domain, filled in from reference TRBV29-1 and TRBJ1-5, reads SAVISQKPSRDICQRGTSLTIQCQVDSQVTMMFWYRQQPGQSLTLIATANQGSEATYESGFVIDKFPISRPNLTFSTLTVSNMSPEDSSIYLCSVVGGANQPQHFGDGTRLSIL.

The V gene is TRBV18, the J gene TRBJ1-6; 9 bases are a match to TRBD1. CDR1 and CDR2 from the germline V gene are KGHSH and LQKENI. CDR3 length: 16 amino acids. V dropped 6 bases and J dropped 10; count of bases not matched to a gene: 13. The DNA for the CDR3 is TGTGCCAGCTCTCTCACCCCGGGACAGGGAAAATCACCCCTCCACTTT. Encoded protein: CASSLTPGQGKSPLHF.

This clone came up a few times. This rearrangement joins TRBV7-8 to TRBJ1-5, with 9 bases identical to TRBD1. The V segment lost 10 bases and the J segment 7 bases; nucleotides outside the gene matches: 8. This CDR3 has 13 amino acids. Germline V gene data show CDR1 as SGHVS and CDR2 as FQNEAQ. The CDR3 DNA reads as TGTGCCACCTCCGGGACAGGGAGGCAGCCCCAGCATTTT. It specifies CATSGTGRQPQHF.

This sequence joins TRBV9 and TRBJ1-2; unclear D gene. The V gene lost 1 base and the J gene lost 1 base, with 14 bases spanning the gap. From germline, CDR1 is SGDLS and CDR2 YYNGEE. This CDR3 comprises 16 residues. CDR3 protein: CASSVSTREHNYGYTF. DNA for the CDR3: TGTGCCAGCAGCGTATCTACCCGGGAACATAACTATGGCTACACCTTC.

The gene calls are TRBV9 and TRBJ1-3; TRBD1 matches 7 bases. Trimming at V came to 2 bases and at J to 4 bases, leaving 6 bases not matched to a gene. Germline V gene sequence: CDR1 SGDLS, CDR2 YYNGEE. The length of the CDR3 is 15 residues. The CDR3 bases are TGTGCCAGCAGCGTGGAAGGGGGCGTCGGAAACACCATATATTTT. It codes for CASSVEGGVGNTIYF.

This chain joins TRBV9 and TRBJ1-6; 11 positions agree with TRBD1. The trim removed 2 bases at V and 6 bases at J, leaving 7 bases unmatched. The CDR3 runs to 17 residues. CDR1 SGDLS and CDR2 YYNGEE come from the germline V gene. For the CDR3, the DNA is TGTGCCAGCAGCGTGGTGGGACAGGGGGTACCTAATTCACCCCTCCACTTT. It translates to CASSVVGQGVPNSPLHF.

This clone was observed once. The chain joins TRBV18 to TRBJ2-2; 12 bases match TRBD2. J gave up 4 bases and V 3 bases, and 0 bases lay outside the gene matches. Germline-derived CDR1 and CDR2 are KGHSH and LQKENI. This CDR3 region has 15 residues. The CDR3 coding sequence is TGTGCCAGCTCACCGGGACTAGCGGGCACCGGGGAGCTGTTTTTT. Translated, it gives CASSPGLAGTGELFF.